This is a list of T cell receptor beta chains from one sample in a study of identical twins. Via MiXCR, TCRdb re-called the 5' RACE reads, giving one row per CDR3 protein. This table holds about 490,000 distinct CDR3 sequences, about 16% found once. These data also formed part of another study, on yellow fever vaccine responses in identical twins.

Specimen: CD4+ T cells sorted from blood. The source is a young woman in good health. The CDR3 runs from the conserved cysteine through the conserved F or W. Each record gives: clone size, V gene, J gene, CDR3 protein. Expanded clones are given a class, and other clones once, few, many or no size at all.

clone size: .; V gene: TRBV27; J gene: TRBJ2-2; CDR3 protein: CASKSPGLAGGTGELFF
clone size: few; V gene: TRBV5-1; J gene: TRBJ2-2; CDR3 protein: CASGLAGANTGELFF
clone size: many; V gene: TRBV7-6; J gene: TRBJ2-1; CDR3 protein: CASSLSSGSGNEQFF
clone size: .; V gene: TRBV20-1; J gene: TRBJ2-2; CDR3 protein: CSARQGASTGELFF
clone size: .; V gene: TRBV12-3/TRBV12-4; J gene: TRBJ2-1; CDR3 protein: CASSLTQGNEQFF
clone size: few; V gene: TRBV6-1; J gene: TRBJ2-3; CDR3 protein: CASSFGLAGGTDTQYF
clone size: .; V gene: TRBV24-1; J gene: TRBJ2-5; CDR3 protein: CATSDWGGPAETQYF
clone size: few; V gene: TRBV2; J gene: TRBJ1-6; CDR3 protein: CASSEEGLNSPLHF
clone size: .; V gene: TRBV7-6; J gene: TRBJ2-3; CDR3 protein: CASSLDRAGSTDTQYF
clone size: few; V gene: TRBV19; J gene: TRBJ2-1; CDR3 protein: CASSTPGRENEQFF
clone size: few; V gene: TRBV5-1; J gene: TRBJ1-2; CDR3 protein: CASSFGQGWNYGYTF
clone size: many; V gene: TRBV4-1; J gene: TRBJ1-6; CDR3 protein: CASSQESGRGDGNSPLHF
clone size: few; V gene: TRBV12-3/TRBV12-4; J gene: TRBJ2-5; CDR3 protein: CASSLGSGSRTQYF
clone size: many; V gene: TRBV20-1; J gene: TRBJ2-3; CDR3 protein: CSAGTTGRVTDTQYF
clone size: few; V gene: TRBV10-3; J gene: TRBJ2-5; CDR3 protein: CAISAGGTYETQYF
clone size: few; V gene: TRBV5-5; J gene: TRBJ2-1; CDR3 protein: CASSFVTPPSFEQFF
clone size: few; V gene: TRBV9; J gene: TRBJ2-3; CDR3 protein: CASSVGVVLTDTQYF
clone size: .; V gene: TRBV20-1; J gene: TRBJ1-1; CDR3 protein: CSARGTGGDTEAFF